The 9 T cell receptor beta chains below were found in one sample sequenced in a study of T cell repertoires in cytomegalovirus infection. MiXCR was run by TCRdb on the reads, yielding one entry per CDR3 protein. This repertoire shows about 130,000 distinct CDR3 sequences, 25% to 35% found once; its top ten account for 58%. No cognate antigen is known for these TCRs. The sample was CD8+ T cells from cultured PBMCs, taken from culture after CMV antigen stimulation. The receptors derive from a human donor in good health (CMV status not recorded). Some clones in this sample may be carry-over from other donors' samples.

The V call is TRBV7-2, the J call TRBJ2-1; 8 bases agree with TRBD1. Trimming cost V 4 bases and J 3 bases; bases outside gene matches: 5. The germline V gene encodes CDR1 SGHTA and CDR2 FQGNSA. This CDR3 region has 15 residues. The CDR3 bases are TGTGCCAGCAGCTACGGACAGGGCGTCTACAATGAGCAGTTCTTC. Protein: CASSYGQGVYNEQFF.

This clonotype was counted only a few times. The chain recombines TRBV20-1 with TRBJ1-5, with D possibly TRBD1 on 5 matching bases. The CDR3 has 15 residues. The germline V gene encodes CDR1 DFQATT and CDR2 SNEGSKA (reference sequence). V lost 6 bases, J lost 5 bases, and 20 bases lay in between. This CDR3 reads CSAIENRDQDQPQHF. The CDR3 region has the DNA TGCAGTGCCATAGAAAACCGGGACCAAGATCAGCCCCAGCATTTT.

In its sample, this clonotype was seen a few times. This chain joins TRBV4-3 and TRBJ1-4; D is undetermined. V gave up 0 bases and J gave up 8 bases, with 16 bases separating them. This CDR3 is built from 16 residues. CDR1 LGHNA and CDR2 YSLEER come from the germline V gene. CDR3 sequence: CASSQDGGVNGEKLFF. CDR3 in DNA: TGCGCCAGCAGCCAAGATGGTGGCGTCAACGGGGAAAAACTGTTTTTT.

V usage is TRBV12-3 or TRBV12-4 and J usage is TRBJ1-2; perhaps TRBD1 as D (5 bases). V gave up 10 bases and J gave up 7 bases, with 13 bases separating them. The CDR3 extends over 11 amino acids. The CDR3 spells CATHRDSGYTF. The CDR3 coding sequence is TGTGCCACCCATAGGGACTCTGGCTACACCTTC.

V usage is TRBV28 and J usage is TRBJ1-2, with D possibly matching TRBD1 (6 bases). This CDR3 has 14 amino acids. Germline CDR1 MDHEN, CDR2 SYDVKM. The V end was cut by 6 bases, the J end by 4 bases, with 15 bases between. The CDR3 sequence is CASREGHLAYGYTF. CDR3 nucleotide sequence: TGTGCCAGCAGGGAGGGACACCTCGCCTATGGCTACACCTTC.

CDR3: CASSISGGVGEVSGANVLTF. CDR3 DNA: TGTGCCAGCAGCATCTCGGGGGGGGTAGGGGAAGTATCTGGGGCCAACGTCCTGACTTTC. The gene calls are TRBV7-9 and TRBJ2-6; 8 bases fit TRBD2. The CDR3 loop spans 20 amino acids. Looked up from germline, CDR1 is SEHNR and CDR2 is FQNEAQ (reference sequence). The J segment lost 1 base and the V segment lost 5 bases, leaving 16 bases of the junction unmatched.

In its sample, this clonotype was seen many times. V gene TRBV7-9 combines with J gene TRBJ1-2; D might be TRBD1 (5 bases). CDR1 and CDR2 (germline): SEHNR, FQNEAQ (reference sequence). Trimming pared 3 bases from V and 1 base from J, leaving 9 bases between. There are 14 residues in the CDR3. This CDR3 reads CASSLGQGNYGYTF. The CDR3 coding sequence is TGTGCCAGCAGCTTGGGCCAGGGTAACTATGGCTACACCTTC.

In its sample, this clonotype was seen once. This chain joins TRBV18 and TRBJ2-1, with 10 bases matching TRBD2. The CDR3 consists of 19 residues. CDR1 and CDR2 from the germline V gene are KGHSH and LQKENI. J lost 3 bases, V lost 0 bases, and 11 bases had no gene match. CDR3 DNA sequence: TGTGCCAGCTCACCACCTTCGGACCTAGCGGGGGATATCTACAATGAGCAGTTCTTC. It specifies CASSPPSDLAGDIYNEQFF.

Many counts were recorded for this clonotype. This rearrangement joins TRBV7-2 to TRBJ2-7, with D perhaps TRBD1 (6 bases). V was shortened by 3 bases and J by 4 bases, with 10 bases between the two germline ends. This CDR3 contains 13 residues. CDR1 SGHTA and CDR2 FQGNSA come from the germline V gene. The CDR3 DNA reads as TGTGCCAGCAGCTTGGGGGCATTGTACGAGCAGTACTTC. Protein: CASSLGALYEQYF. Drawing the rest from reference TRBV7-2 and TRBJ2-7, the complete variable domain is GAGVSQSPSNKVTEKGKDVELRCDPISGHTALYWYRQSLGQGLEFLIYFQGNSAPDKSGLPSDRFSAERTGGSVSTLTIQRTQQEDSAVYLCASSLGALYEQYFGPGTRLTVT.